This T cell receptor beta chain came from a study of blood T cell repertoires in COVID-19. About the research overall: Sites in the United States, Italy and Spain provided acute and convalescent COVID-19 samples.

Per the original data handling: Amplification of reference gene primers provided the estimated nucleated cell counts. The method was immunoSEQ multiplex PCR; TCRdb's version includes in-frame clones alone and lacks a portion of them. V and J calls and clone size follow that table, whereas D and trimming were derived from the DNA. The repertoire includes 88,000 or so clones, 70% to 80% of them detected once, and 24% sits in the top ten. Germline CDR1 reads KGHDR; CDR2 reads SFDVKD. The CDR3 covers 16 residues. V was clipped by 0 bases and J by 8 bases; unmatched bases: 6. This clonotype originated in a human donor in a cohort sampled during active COVID-19. The sample comprised peripheral blood. The V call is TRBV24-1, the J call TRBJ2-1; 10 nucleotides line up with TRBD2. The CDR3 DNA sequence: TGTGCCACCAGTGATTTGAAGCTAGCGGGAGAGGATGAGCAGTTCTTC. It codes for CATSDLKLAGEDEQFF.